The 21 T cell receptor beta chains in this list originate from one sample, sequenced in a study of blood T cell repertoires in COVID-19. Method: immunoSEQ multiplex PCR; TCRdb's copy keeps in-frame clones and lacks some. This table holds 100,000 to 150,000 clones, roughly 91% found once. The specimen sequenced was peripheral blood. The source of these receptors is a human donor in a cohort sampled during active COVID-19.

This chain connects TRBV5-4 to TRBJ2-3; 11 bases line up with TRBD2. Trimming removed 4 bases from V and 2 bases from J; junction bases left unmatched: 9. Per germline, CDR1 SGHNT and CDR2 YYREEE (reference sequence). CDR3 length: 17 residues. CDR3 nucleotide sequence: TGTGCCAGCAGCCTGGCTAGCGGGAGGCCACTCACAGATACGCAGTATTTT. Translated: CASSLASGRPLTDTQYF.

This chain joins TRBV2 and TRBJ2-6; unclear D gene. V was shortened by 1 base and J by 4 bases, with 5 bases between the two germline ends. The germline V gene has CDR1 SNHLY and CDR2 FYNNEI. The CDR3 sequence is 14 residues long. The CDR3: CASSEVRGANVLTF. The CDR3 DNA sequence: TGTGCCAGCAGTGAAGTCCGGGGGGCCAACGTCCTGACTTTC. The whole variable domain, filled in from reference TRBV2 and TRBJ2-6, reads EPEVTQTPSHQVTQMGQEVILRCVPISNHLYFYWYRQILGQKVEFLVSFYNNEISEKSEIFDDQFSVERPDGSNFTLKIRSTKLEDSAMYFCASSEVRGANVLTFGAGSRLTVL.

The J gene is TRBJ2-5, the V gene TRBV3-1 (or the pseudogene TRBV3-2); a weak D match, TRBD1 (8 bases). The CDR3 consists of 15 residues. CDR1 and CDR2 from the germline V gene are LGHDT and YNNKEL (reference sequence). The ends were cut back, 4 bases at V and 4 bases at J, with 16 bases in the middle. CDR3 sequence (DNA): TGTGCCAGCAGCCCATGGACAGGGAGGGGAGAGACCCAGTACTTC. Protein product: CASSPWTGRGETQYF.

This chain joins TRBV5-4 and TRBJ1-6, with D possibly matching TRBD1 (6 bases). This CDR3 has 14 amino acids. The germline V and J ends were trimmed by 2 bases and 11 bases, with 14 bases remaining between them. Germline CDR1 reads SGHNT; CDR2 reads YYREEE (reference sequence). Written as DNA, the CDR3 is TGTGCCAGCAGCTTTTCTGGGGGCGATCCACCCCTCCACTTT. Its protein product is CASSFSGGDPPLHF.

This clone has just one count. The rearrangement joins TRBV28 to TRBJ2-7, with TRBD2 matching over 7 bases. This CDR3 has 15 amino acids. V shed 3 bases and J 2 bases; nucleotides not matched to a gene: 7. Germline V gives CDR1 MDHEN, CDR2 SYDVKM. CDR3 nucleotides: TGTGCCAGCAGTTTTAGCGGGTTCAGTCCCTACGAGCAGTACTTC. This gives the protein CASSFSGFSPYEQYF.

CDR3 nucleotides: TGTGCCAGCAGTGCTGGGGGACAGGGTCAGCCCCAGCATTTT. Protein sequence: CASSAGGQGQPQHF. This rearrangement joins TRBV2 to TRBJ1-5; TRBD1 matches at 9 bases. CDR1 and CDR2 from the germline V gene are SNHLY and FYNNEI. V shed 4 bases, J shed 6 bases, and the junction held 4 bases outside the gene matches. There are 14 residues in the CDR3.

V and J are TRBV5-1 and TRBJ2-1; D call uncertain. Looked up from germline, CDR1 is SGHRS and CDR2 is YFSETQ. CDR3 size: 13 residues. The V end was cut by 2 bases, the J end by 6 bases, with 9 bases between. CDR3 loop: CASSLATRNEQFF. The CDR3 DNA is TGCGCCAGCAGCTTAGCAACTCGCAATGAGCAGTTCTTC. The complete variable domain, with remaining parts taken from reference TRBV5-1 and TRBJ2-1, reads KAGVTQTPRYLIKTRGQQVTLSCSPISGHRSVSWYQQTPGQGLQFLFEYFSETQRNKGNFPGRFSGRQFSNSRSEMNVSTLELGDSALYLCASSLATRNEQFFGPGTRLTVL.

V and J are TRBV18 and TRBJ1-1; no firm D call. The V end was cut by 0 bases, the J end by 1 base, with 9 bases between. Germline assignment: CDR1 KGHSH and CDR2 LQKENI. This CDR3 is 15 amino acids long. The CDR3 DNA is TGTGCCAGCTCACCACCGTCTACTAGGAACACTGAAGCTTTCTTT. It translates to CASSPPSTRNTEAFF. Full variable domain (outside the CDR3, taken from reference TRBV18 and TRBJ1-1): NAGVMQNPRHLVRRRGQEARLRCSPMKGHSHVYWYRQLPEEGLKFMVYLQKENIIDESGMPKERFSAEFPKEGPSILRIQQVVRGDSAAYFCASSPPSTRNTEAFFGQGTRLTVV.

The V gene is TRBV15, the J gene TRBJ2-1; 8 positions match TRBD2. The CDR3 extends over 15 amino acids. The germline gives CDR1 LNHNV, CDR2 YYDKDF (reference sequence). The J segment lost 2 bases and the V segment lost 5 bases, leaving 5 bases of the junction unmatched. CDR3: CATSRKRETYNEQFF. As DNA, the CDR3 is TGTGCCACCAGCCGAAAGCGGGAGACCTACAATGAGCAGTTCTTC.

This chain joins TRBV19 and TRBJ1-2, with 7 bases matching TRBD1. Unmatched junction bases numbered 9, after V lost 8 bases and J lost 3 bases. The CDR3 totals 14 residues. Germline CDR1 LNHDA, CDR2 SQIVND (reference sequence). Written as DNA, the CDR3 is TGTGCCAGTCTTCCGGGACAGCTACACTATGGCTACACCTTC. Amino acid sequence: CASLPGQLHYGYTF.

This clone was detected only once. The rearrangement joins TRBV20-1 to TRBJ2-2, with D hard to call. The CDR3 contains 13 residues. The germline gives CDR1 DFQATT, CDR2 SNEGSKA (reference sequence). Trimming took 3 bases from V and 1 from J, leaving 6 bases between them. The CDR3 DNA reads TGCAGTGCTAGTCCCGTGAACACCGGGGAGCTGTTTTTT. It translates to CSASPVNTGELFF.

The V gene is TRBV5-4, the J gene TRBJ2-1; 7 bases map to TRBD1. The V gene end was trimmed by 6 bases and the J gene end by 2 bases; junction bases not matched to a gene: 2. This CDR3 region has 13 residues. Germline CDR1 SGHNT, CDR2 YYREEE (reference sequence). DNA for the CDR3: TGTGCCAGCATGGACAGGACCTACAATGAGCAGTTCTTC. It encodes CASMDRTYNEQFF.

This chain uses TRBV6-5 with TRBJ1-1; D gene unclear. V was cut by 6 bases and J by 1 base, with 9 bases left in between. Germline V gene sequence: CDR1 MNHEY, CDR2 SVGAGI. CDR3 length: 13 amino acids. CDR3 protein: CASSVQENTEAFF. CDR3 DNA: TGTGCCAGCAGCGTCCAGGAGAACACTGAAGCTTTCTTT.

The gene calls are TRBV19 and TRBJ2-1; the D gene is possibly TRBD2 (5 bases). The germline V and J ends were trimmed by 6 bases and 2 bases, with 14 bases remaining between them. The CDR3 loop spans 15 amino acids. Germline CDR1 reads LNHDA; CDR2 reads SQIVND (reference sequence). The CDR3 loop is CASRRADYPYNEQFF. The CDR3 nucleotides are TGTGCCAGTAGGCGGGCAGACTATCCCTACAATGAGCAGTTCTTC.

This clone turned up a few times. The chain is built from TRBV25-1 and TRBJ1-5; 9 bases match TRBD1. J gave up 1 base and V 4 bases, and 2 bases lay outside the gene matches. CDR1 MGHDK and CDR2 SYGVNS come from the germline V gene. The CDR3 is 15 amino acids. The CDR3 DNA follows: TGTGCCAGCAGTGCGGGGACAGGGAGCAATCAGCCCCAGCATTTT. It yields the protein CASSAGTGSNQPQHF.

The chain combines TRBV2 with TRBJ2-5; the match to TRBD2 covers 10 bases. The ends lost 3 bases at V and 5 bases at J; junction bases unmatched: 9. This CDR3 is 16 amino acids long. Germline V gene lookup returns CDR1 SNHLY and CDR2 FYNNEI. The CDR3 is CASSDQLAGSGETQYF. Here the CDR3 DNA reads TGTGCCAGCAGTGATCAACTAGCGGGGTCAGGCGAGACCCAGTACTTC.

The chain links TRBV15 to TRBJ2-5, with 9 bases that match TRBD1. Germline lookup yields CDR1 LNHNV and CDR2 YYDKDF (reference sequence). V trimming: 3 bases; J trimming: 0 bases; junction bases outside the gene matches: 20. The CDR3 totals 21 residues. The CDR3 loop is CATSSLGGTGFVDLYQETQYF. CDR3 DNA: TGTGCCACCAGCAGTTTGGGCGGGACAGGGTTTGTGGATTTGTACCAAGAGACCCAGTACTTC.

The V gene is TRBV19, the J gene TRBJ2-1; 8 nucleotides match TRBD2. J lost 3 bases, V lost 5 bases, and 15 bases had no gene match. Germline CDR1 reads LNHDA; CDR2 reads SQIVND (reference sequence). The CDR3 runs 18 residues. DNA for the CDR3: TGTGCCAGTAGTTCCACCTGGATAGCGGGGCTATACTACAATGAGCAGTTCTTC. Translating gives CASSSTWIAGLYYNEQFF.

The chain couples TRBV28 to TRBJ1-5, with a tentative D call TRBD1 (6 bases). Per the germline V gene, CDR1 is MDHEN and CDR2 is SYDVKM. Trimming cost V 7 bases and J 7 bases, with 11 bases left between them. The CDR3 runs 12 residues. CDR3: CASNPRGQPQHF. The CDR3 DNA sequence: TGTGCCAGCAATCCTAGGGGGCAGCCCCAGCATTTT.

This clone was detected once. The V call is TRBV4-2, the J call TRBJ2-7, with 7 bases matching TRBD1. The CDR3 length is 14 residues. The germline V gene encodes CDR1 LGHNA and CDR2 YNFKEQ. Trimming took 1 base from V and 6 from J; bases not matched to a gene: 6. DNA for the CDR3: TGTGCCAGCAGCCAAGCATCAGGGGACAGCGAGCAGTACTTC. Translating gives CASSQASGDSEQYF.

V is TRBV13 and J is TRBJ2-1; 8 bases agree with TRBD2. From germline, CDR1 is PRHDT and CDR2 FYEKMQ (reference sequence). The CDR3 is made up of 14 amino acids. The J segment lost 8 bases and the V segment lost 0 bases, leaving 3 bases of the junction unmatched. This chain's CDR3 is CASSLGLAGYEQFF. Written as DNA, the CDR3 is TGTGCCAGCAGCTTAGGGCTAGCGGGTTATGAGCAGTTCTTC. The full variable domain, with the rest looked up from reference TRBV13 and TRBJ2-1, is AAGVIQSPRHLIKEKRETATLKCYPIPRHDTVYWYQQGPGQDPQFLISFYEKMQSDKGSIPDRFSAQQFSDYHSELNMSSLELGDSALYFCASSLGLAGYEQFFGPGTRLTVL.